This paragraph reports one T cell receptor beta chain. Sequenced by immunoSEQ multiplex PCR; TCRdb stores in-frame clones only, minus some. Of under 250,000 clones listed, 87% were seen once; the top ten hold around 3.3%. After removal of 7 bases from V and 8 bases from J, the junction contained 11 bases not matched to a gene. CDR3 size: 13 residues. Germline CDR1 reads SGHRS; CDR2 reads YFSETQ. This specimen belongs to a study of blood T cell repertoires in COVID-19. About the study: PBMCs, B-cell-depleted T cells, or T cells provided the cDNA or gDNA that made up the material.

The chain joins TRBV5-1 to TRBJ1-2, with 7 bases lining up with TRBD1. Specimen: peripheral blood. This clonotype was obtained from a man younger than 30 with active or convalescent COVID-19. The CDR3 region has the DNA TGCGCCAGCGAAACAGGGGACGGTTACGGCTACACCTTC. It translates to CASETGDGYGYTF.